The T cell receptor (beta chain) described here comes from a study of low-dose radiotherapy and immunotherapy resistance in tumors. As for the study in general: Participants in Cohort 1 were administered 0.5 Gy per fraction at 2-week intervals, to a cumulative dose of 6.5 Gy. A dose of 300 mg of oral aspirin was taken by patients daily for four cycles from cycle 1 day 1.

Ten or more counts support this clonotype. V was cut by 7 bases and J by 7 bases, with 16 bases left in between. The CDR3 contains 13 residues. The germline V gene has CDR1 SQVTM and CDR2 ANQGSEA. Primers used for first-strand cDNA, a TRAV- and TRBV-specific set, covered both alpha and beta chains. With a V-primer adapter and a constant-region primer, TCRs were amplified for roughly 21 PCR cycles. TCRdb passed the reads through MiXCR, listing each CDR3 protein once. The profile shows roughly 95,000 distinct CDR3 sequences, less than 25% of them singletons. Documented time point: after trial treatment. As for treatment: LDRT plus nivolumab, ipilimumab, low-dose cyclophosphamide and aspirin (RACIN trial).

The material was PBMCs, obtained after low-dose radiotherapy plus immunotherapy. The chain employs TRBV29-1 and TRBJ2-2; a weak D match, TRBD1 (6 bases). The sequence was collected from a female donor with ovarian cancer. The CDR3 coding sequence is TGCAGCGCCCGGGACACCGCGGGCGGGGAGCTGTTTTTT. As protein: CSARDTAGGELFF.